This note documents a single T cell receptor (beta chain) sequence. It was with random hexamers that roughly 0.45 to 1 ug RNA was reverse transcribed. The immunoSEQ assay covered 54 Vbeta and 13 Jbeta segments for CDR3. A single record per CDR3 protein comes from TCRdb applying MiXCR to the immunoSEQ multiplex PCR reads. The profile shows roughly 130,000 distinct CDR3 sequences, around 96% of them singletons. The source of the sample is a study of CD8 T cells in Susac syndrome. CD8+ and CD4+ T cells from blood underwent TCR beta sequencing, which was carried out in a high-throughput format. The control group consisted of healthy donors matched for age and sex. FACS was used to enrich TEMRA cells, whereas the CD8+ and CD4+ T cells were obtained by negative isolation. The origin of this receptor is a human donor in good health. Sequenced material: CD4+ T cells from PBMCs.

CDR3 residues: CASSRKMSQQGRETQYF. CDR3 nucleotide sequence: TGTGCCAGCAGCCGGAAAATGAGCCAACAGGGCAGAGAGACCCAGTACTTC. This sequence joins TRBV6-1 and TRBJ2-5, with a weak D call TRBD1 (6 bases). Trimming shortened V by 6 bases and J by 4 bases, and 24 bases separated the two germline ends. The CDR3 totals 17 residues. Germline CDR1 reads MNHNS; CDR2 reads SASEGT.